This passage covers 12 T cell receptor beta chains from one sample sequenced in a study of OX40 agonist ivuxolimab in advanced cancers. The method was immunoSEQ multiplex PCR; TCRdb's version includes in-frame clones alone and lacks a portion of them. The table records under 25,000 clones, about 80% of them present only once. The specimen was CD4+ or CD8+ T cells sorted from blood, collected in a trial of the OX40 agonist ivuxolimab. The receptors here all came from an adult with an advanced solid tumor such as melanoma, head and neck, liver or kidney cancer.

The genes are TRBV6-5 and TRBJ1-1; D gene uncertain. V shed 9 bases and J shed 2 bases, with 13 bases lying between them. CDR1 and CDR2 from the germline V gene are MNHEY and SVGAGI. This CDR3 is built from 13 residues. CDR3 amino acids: CASVGLRNTEAFF. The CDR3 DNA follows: TGTGCCAGTGTCGGACTGCGAAACACTGAAGCTTTCTTT.

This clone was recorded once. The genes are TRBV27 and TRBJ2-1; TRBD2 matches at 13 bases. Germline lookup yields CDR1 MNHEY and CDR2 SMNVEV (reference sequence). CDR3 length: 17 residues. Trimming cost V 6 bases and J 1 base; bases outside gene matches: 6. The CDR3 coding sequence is TGTGCCAGCAGGTTGGGGGGACTAGCGGGGTCCTACAATGAGCAGTTCTTC. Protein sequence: CASRLGGLAGSYNEQFF.

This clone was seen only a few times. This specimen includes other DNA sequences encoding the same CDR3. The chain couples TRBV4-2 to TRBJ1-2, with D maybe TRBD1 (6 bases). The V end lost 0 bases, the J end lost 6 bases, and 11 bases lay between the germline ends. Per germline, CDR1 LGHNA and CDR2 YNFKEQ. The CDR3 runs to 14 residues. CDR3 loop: CASSQDRGGDGYTF. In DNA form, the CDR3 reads TGTGCCAGCAGCCAAGATAGAGGGGGGGATGGCTACACCTTC.

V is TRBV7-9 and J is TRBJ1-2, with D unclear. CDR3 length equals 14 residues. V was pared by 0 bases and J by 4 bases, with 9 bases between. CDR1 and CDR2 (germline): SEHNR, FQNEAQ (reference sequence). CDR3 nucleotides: TGTGCCAGCAGCTTAGCGGCAGGTCCCTATGGCTACACCTTC. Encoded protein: CASSLAAGPYGYTF.

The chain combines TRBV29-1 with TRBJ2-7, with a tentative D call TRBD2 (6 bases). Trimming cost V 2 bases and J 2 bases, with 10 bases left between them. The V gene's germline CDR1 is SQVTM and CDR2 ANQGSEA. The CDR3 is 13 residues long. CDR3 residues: CSVETGVAYEQYF. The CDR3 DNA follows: TGCAGCGTTGAAACGGGGGTGGCCTACGAGCAGTACTTC.

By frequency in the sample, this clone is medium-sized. The CDR3 region is CASSEGDSYGYTF. The CDR3 DNA reads TGTGCCAGCAGTGAAGGGGACAGCTATGGCTACACCTTC. The chain employs TRBV6-1 and TRBJ1-2; TRBD1 matches at 7 bases. The V gene's germline CDR1 is MNHNS and CDR2 SASEGT. The CDR3 consists of 13 residues. V lost 1 base to trimming and J lost 4 bases; unmatched junction nucleotides: 0.

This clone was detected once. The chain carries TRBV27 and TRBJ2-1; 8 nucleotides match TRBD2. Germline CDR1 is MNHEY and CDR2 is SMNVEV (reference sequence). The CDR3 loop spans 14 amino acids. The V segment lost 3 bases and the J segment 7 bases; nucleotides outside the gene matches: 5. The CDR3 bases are TGTGCCAGCAGTTTCCCCGGGGGGGTAAATGAGCAGTTCTTC. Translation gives CASSFPGGVNEQFF.

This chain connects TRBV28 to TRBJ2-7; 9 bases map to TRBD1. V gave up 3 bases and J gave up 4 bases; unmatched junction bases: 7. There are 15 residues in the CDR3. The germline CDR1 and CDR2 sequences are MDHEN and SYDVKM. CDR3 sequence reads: CASSFYGTGRYEQYF. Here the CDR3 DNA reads TGTGCCAGCAGTTTTTATGGGACAGGGCGATACGAGCAGTACTTC.

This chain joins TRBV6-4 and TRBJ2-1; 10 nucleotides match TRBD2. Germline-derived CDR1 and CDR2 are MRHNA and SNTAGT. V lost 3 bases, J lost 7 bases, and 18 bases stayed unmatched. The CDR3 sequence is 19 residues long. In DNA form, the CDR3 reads TGTGCCAGCAGTGAGTCCGGGACTAGCGAGAGCGGACTGGGGAATGAGCAGTTCTTC. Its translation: CASSESGTSESGLGNEQFF.

CDR3 sequence (DNA): TGTGCCAGCAGCTTGGATACAACAGGGTACGGAAACACCATATATTTT. This translates into CASSLDTTGYGNTIYF. J is TRBJ1-3 and V is TRBV5-4; maybe TRBD1 (6 bases). The CDR3 contains 16 residues. V dropped 0 bases and J dropped 4 bases, with 14 bases sitting between them. Germline V lookup: CDR1 SGHNT, CDR2 YYREEE (reference sequence).

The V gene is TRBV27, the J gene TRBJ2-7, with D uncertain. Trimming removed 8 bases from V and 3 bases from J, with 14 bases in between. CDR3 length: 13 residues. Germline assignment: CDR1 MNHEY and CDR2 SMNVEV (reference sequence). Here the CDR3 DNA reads TGTGCCAGCCGCCCTCTCGGCTACTACGAGCAGTACTTC. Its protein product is CASRPLGYYEQYF.

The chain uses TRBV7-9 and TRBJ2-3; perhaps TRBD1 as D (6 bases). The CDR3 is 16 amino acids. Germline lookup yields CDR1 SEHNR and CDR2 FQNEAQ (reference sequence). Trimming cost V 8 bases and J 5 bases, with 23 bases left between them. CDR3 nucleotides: TGTGCCAGCCCCCCCTGGGGCAGGGGATGGATAGATACGCAGTATTTT. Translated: CASPPWGRGWIDTQYF.